Listed below are T cell receptor beta chains from one sample, sequenced in a study of identical twins. TCRdb re-derived calls from the 5' RACE reads in MiXCR, one entry per CDR3 protein. The sample holds approximately 700,000 distinct CDR3 sequences; approximately 18% are singletons and the top ten take around 14%. The data also belong to a second study, concerning T cells expressing NK-cell markers.

Sequenced input: PBMCs. The source of these receptors is a woman younger than 30 in good health. Both conserved end residues are part of each CDR3. D genes are given only for firm matches. Size is omitted from some rows. Given values are once, few, many or a class for expanded clones.

J: TRBJ2-7; D: -; V: TRBV15; size: -; CDR3: CATSRRSGGPARGEQYF; DNA: TGTGCCACCAGCAGAAGGTCCGGAGGGCCGGCGCGAGGAGAGCAGTACTTC
J: TRBJ1-2; D: TRBD1; V: TRBV27; size: few; CDR3: CASSLFATGANYGYTF; DNA: TGTGCCAGCAGTTTATTCGCAACAGGGGCTAACTATGGCTACACCTTC
J: TRBJ2-7; D: -; V: TRBV3-1; size: few; CDR3: CASSPSQEGYEQYF; DNA: TGTGCCAGCAGCCCCTCACAGGAGGGCTACGAGCAGTACTTC
J: TRBJ2-7; D: TRBD2; V: TRBV18; size: once; CDR3: CASSPLTSGGAHEQYF; DNA: TGTGCCAGCTCACCTTTGACTAGCGGGGGGGCCCACGAGCAGTACTTC
J: TRBJ2-1; D: -; V: TRBV12-3/TRBV12-4; size: -; CDR3: CASSLTGWDEQFF; DNA: TGTGCCAGCAGTTTGACCGGGTGGGATGAGCAGTTCTTC
J: TRBJ2-3; D: TRBD2; V: TRBV3-1; size: -; CDR3: CASSHQTSGRKNTQYF; DNA: TGTGCCAGCAGCCACCAGACTAGCGGGAGGAAGAATACGCAGTATTTT
J: TRBJ1-1; D: TRBD1; V: TRBV5-1; size: many; CDR3: CASSPDRGTEAFF; DNA: TGCGCCAGCAGCCCCGACAGGGGCACTGAAGCTTTCTTT
J: TRBJ2-7; D: -; V: TRBV6-5; size: -; CDR3: CASSRGPEQYF; DNA: TGTGCCAGCAGCCGGGGTCCCGAGCAGTACTTC
J: TRBJ2-5; D: TRBD1; V: TRBV9; size: few; CDR3: CASSPRDRASETQYF; DNA: TGTGCCAGCAGCCCTCGGGACAGGGCGTCAGAGACCCAGTACTTC
J: TRBJ2-7; D: TRBD1; V: TRBV7-2; size: -; CDR3: CASSQPGGRDEQYF; DNA: TGTGCCAGCAGCCAGCCAGGGGGCCGGGACGAGCAGTACTTC
J: TRBJ2-1; D: -; V: TRBV6-5; size: few; CDR3: CASSYRPTGYSYNEQFF; DNA: TGTGCCAGCAGTTACCGCCCTACAGGGTACTCCTACAATGAGCAGTTCTTC
J: TRBJ2-7; D: TRBD2; V: TRBV10-2; size: -; CDR3: CASSLSSGGAYEQYF; DNA: TGCGCCAGCAGCTTATCTAGCGGGGGTGCCTACGAGCAGTACTTC
J: TRBJ2-5; D: TRBD1; V: TRBV9; size: -; CDR3: CASSEGQGLIETQYF; DNA: TGTGCCAGCAGCGAGGGACAGGGTCTTATAGAGACCCAGTACTTC
J: TRBJ2-7; D: -; V: TRBV19; size: -; CDR3: CASRQQASLLYEQYF; DNA: TGTGCCAGTAGACAACAGGCGTCCCTACTCTACGAGCAGTACTTC
J: TRBJ2-1; D: TRBD2; V: TRBV2; size: -; CDR3: CASGGLAGAEQFF; DNA: TGTGCCAGCGGGGGGCTAGCGGGAGCTGAGCAGTTCTTC
J: TRBJ2-7; D: TRBD1; V: TRBV27; size: -; CDR3: CASSLVRGLGEQYF; DNA: TGTGCCAGCAGTTTAGTCAGGGGGCTAGGGGAGCAGTACTTC
J: TRBJ2-7; D: -; V: TRBV6-1; size: -; CDR3: CASLSGQKSYEQYF; DNA: TGTGCCAGCCTAAGCGGACAGAAGTCCTACGAGCAGTACTTC
J: TRBJ2-2; D: -; V: TRBV27; size: -; CDR3: CASKPQGGGRGTGELFF; DNA: TGTGCCTCCAAACCTCAGGGTGGGGGCCGGGGGACCGGGGAGCTGTTTTTT
J: TRBJ1-2; D: -; V: TRBV12-3/TRBV12-4; size: -; CDR3: CASSFSPYGYTF; DNA: TGTGCCAGCAGTTTTTCCCCGTATGGCTACACCTTC
J: TRBJ1-4; D: TRBD1; V: TRBV7-8; size: few; CDR3: CASSGGQGGEKLFF; DNA: TGTGCCAGCAGTGGGGGACAGGGGGGTGAAAAACTGTTTTTT
J: TRBJ1-5; D: -; V: TRBV12-3/TRBV12-4; size: -; CDR3: CASSLEPGKPQHF; DNA: TGTGCCAGCAGTTTGGAACCGGGCAAGCCCCAGCATTTT
J: TRBJ2-1; D: -; V: TRBV18; size: many; CDR3: CASSPTTRSYNEQFF; DNA: TGTGCCAGCAGTCCTACCACTCGCTCCTACAATGAGCAGTTCTTC
J: TRBJ2-3; D: -; V: TRBV18; size: few; CDR3: CASSPSTGRADTQYF; DNA: TGTGCCAGCTCACCCTCGACAGGGAGGGCAGATACGCAGTATTTT
J: TRBJ2-5; D: -; V: TRBV20-1; size: few; CDR3: CSARLGGITAQYF; DNA: TGCAGTGCTAGACTGGGCGGGATAACGGCCCAGTACTTC
J: TRBJ2-1; D: -; V: TRBV29-1; size: few; CDR3: CSAAGTADFGSGNEQFF; DNA: TGCAGCGCCGCCGGGACAGCCGACTTTGGTAGCGGGAATGAGCAGTTCTTC